This is a list of T cell receptor beta chains from one sample in a study of blood T cell repertoires in COVID-19. TCRdb's copy holds only in-frame clones and misses some; the assay was immunoSEQ multiplex PCR. The table records 90,000 or so clones, about 84% of them present only once. Input material: peripheral blood. Source of these receptors: a human donor in a cohort sampled during active COVID-19. Both conserved end residues are part of each CDR3. A D gene is named only where the DNA matches it firmly. Clone size is not always given. Where it is, it says once, few, many or a class for expanded clones.

V gene	J gene	clone size	D gene	CDR3 protein	CDR3 DNA
TRBV12-3/TRBV12-4	TRBJ2-1	NA	TRBD2	CASSSGPGGEQFF	TGTGCCAGCAGTTCAGGCCCGGGGGGTGAGCAGTTCTTC
TRBV19	TRBJ1-1	NA	NA	CASSMRGEDTEAFF	TGTGCCAGTAGTATGAGAGGCGAGGACACTGAAGCTTTCTTT
TRBV7-9	TRBJ2-1	NA	TRBD2	CASSLTSGGNEQFF	TGTGCCAGCAGCTTGACTAGCGGGGGCAATGAGCAGTTCTTC
TRBV9	TRBJ2-6	NA	NA	CASSVKRGANVLTF	TGTGCCAGCAGCGTCAAGAGAGGGGCCAACGTCCTGACTTTC
TRBV2	TRBJ1-6	NA	TRBD1	CASRTTGGSSPLHF	TGTGCCAGCAGAACGACAGGGGGCAGTTCACCCCTCCACTTT
TRBV28	TRBJ1-6	NA	NA	CASTARGGGGNSPLHF	TGTGCCAGCACCGCCCGGGGGGGAGGAGGAAATTCACCCCTCCACTTT
TRBV29-1	TRBJ1-3	NA	NA	CSVEQGYSGNTIYF	TGCAGCGTTGAACAGGGCTACTCTGGAAACACCATATATTTT
TRBV11-2	TRBJ1-2	few	NA	CASSLASGHLNGGYTF	TGTGCCAGCAGCTTAGCTTCGGGACACCTTAACGGTGGCTACACCTTC
TRBV13	TRBJ2-5	NA	TRBD2	CASSFLAGGGETQYF	TGTGCCAGCAGCTTCCTAGCGGGAGGAGGAGAGACCCAGTACTTC
TRBV21-1	TRBJ2-2	NA	NA	CASIRTGGDTGELFF	TGTGCCAGCATCCGGACAGGGGGCGACACCGGGGAGCTGTTTTTT
TRBV27	TRBJ2-7	NA	TRBD1	CASSLGTGAYEQYF	TGTGCCAGCAGTTTGGGGACAGGAGCCTACGAGCAGTACTTC
TRBV29-1	TRBJ2-3	NA	TRBD1	CSVRGTGKNTDTQYF	TGCAGCGTTCGAGGGACAGGGAAGAACACAGATACGCAGTATTTT
TRBV15	TRBJ1-2	once	NA	CATSRASGGTSYTF	TGTGCCACCAGCAGAGCTTCGGGGGGCACGAGCTACACCTTC
TRBV18	TRBJ2-5	NA	NA	CASSRVPGTQETQYF	TGTGCCAGCTCACGAGTTCCAGGAACCCAAGAGACCCAGTACTTC
TRBV27	TRBJ1-1	NA	TRBD1	CASRLLPGQGNTEAFF	TGTGCCAGCAGGTTACTTCCGGGACAGGGCAATACTGAAGCTTTCTTT
TRBV16	TRBJ1-1	NA	NA	CASSQGGGTEAFF	TGTGCCAGCAGCCAGGGGGGAGGGACTGAAGCTTTCTTT
TRBV10-1	TRBJ2-5	NA	TRBD2	CASSSSGQETQYF	TGCGCCAGCAGTTCTAGCGGTCAAGAGACCCAGTACTTC
TRBV15	TRBJ1-1	NA	TRBD1	CATSSDRGRAVFF	TGTGCCACCAGCAGTGACAGGGGCCGCGCCGTTTTCTTT
TRBV12-3/TRBV12-4	TRBJ2-7	NA	NA	CASSPSRGYEQYF	TGTGCCAGCAGCCCGTCCCGGGGCTACGAGCAGTACTTC
TRBV7-9	TRBJ2-3	NA	TRBD2	CASSLGIGTITDTQYF	TGTGCCAGCAGCTTAGGGATCGGGACTATCACAGATACGCAGTATTTT
TRBV4-2	TRBJ1-5	once	NA	CASSPQVQMDQPQHF	TGTGCCAGCAGCCCTCAGGTCCAGATGGATCAGCCCCAGCATTTT
TRBV27	TRBJ1-5	few	NA	CASSLSGIRQPQHF	TGTGCCAGCAGTTTATCGGGCATAAGACAGCCCCAGCATTTT
TRBV25-1	TRBJ1-2	NA	NA	CASSESGGYGYTF	TGTGCCAGCAGTGAATCGGGGGGGTATGGCTACACCTTC
TRBV24-1	TRBJ1-2	NA	TRBD1	CATSRDRAYGYTF	TGTGCCACCAGTAGGGACAGGGCCTATGGCTACACCTTC
TRBV24-1	TRBJ2-1	NA	NA	CATSGGWSEQFF	TGTGCCACCAGTGGAGGGTGGAGTGAGCAGTTCTTC
TRBV7-2	TRBJ2-1	NA	TRBD1	CASSLGQVFSNEQFF	TGTGCCAGCAGCTTGGGACAGGTTTTTTCCAATGAGCAGTTCTTC
TRBV5-4	TRBJ1-2	once	NA	CASSLSGADGYTF	TGTGCCAGCAGCTTGTCAGGGGCGGATGGCTACACCTTC
TRBV4-1	TRBJ2-2	NA	NA	CASSQVLAGANTGELFF	TGCGCCAGCAGCCAAGTTCTCGCGGGGGCAAACACCGGGGAGCTGTTTTTT
TRBV19	TRBJ1-4	NA	NA	CASSIAAQGGGKLFF	TGTGCCAGTAGTATAGCGGCACAGGGCGGTGGAAAACTGTTTTTT
TRBV15	TRBJ2-2	NA	NA	CATSREQVTTGELFF	TGTGCCACCAGCAGAGAACAGGTTACCACCGGGGAGCTGTTTTTT
TRBV5-1	TRBJ1-1	NA	NA	CASSFRGLGAFF	TGCGCCAGCAGCTTCCGAGGGCTGGGAGCTTTCTTT
TRBV6-2/TRBV6-3	TRBJ1-6	NA	NA	CASSYSNSYNSPLHF	TGTGCCAGCAGTTATTCGAACAGCTATAATTCACCCCTCCACTTT
TRBV10-3	TRBJ2-6	NA	NA	CAISESPTGAPANVLTF	TGTGCCATCAGTGAGTCCCCTACAGGTGCTCCGGCCAACGTCCTGACTTTC
TRBV4-3	TRBJ2-3	NA	TRBD1	CASSQNRDRARLGDTQYF	TGCGCCAGCAGCCAAAACCGGGACAGGGCTAGATTGGGAGATACGCAGTATTTT
TRBV5-1	TRBJ2-1	NA	NA	CASSSLDHYNEQFF	TGCGCCAGCAGCTCCCTAGACCATTACAATGAGCAGTTCTTC
TRBV5-1	TRBJ2-7	NA	TRBD2	CATLPWGLQYEQYF	TGCGCCACCCTTCCTTGGGGACTACAGTACGAGCAGTACTTC
TRBV9	TRBJ1-1	NA	NA	CASSPRDTRGTEAFF	TGTGCCAGCAGCCCCCGGGACACCCGGGGCACTGAAGCTTTCTTT
TRBV19	TRBJ1-4	NA	NA	CASSPPRNEKLFF	TGTGCCAGTAGTCCACCACGGAATGAAAAACTGTTTTTT
TRBV4-3	TRBJ2-1	few	TRBD1	CASSQLPKDRGVGNEQFF	TGCGCCAGCAGCCAACTCCCCAAGGACAGGGGGGTAGGGAATGAGCAGTTCTTC
TRBV7-2	TRBJ1-1	NA	NA	CASSSGLLNTEAFF	TGTGCCAGCAGCTCCGGACTATTGAACACTGAAGCTTTCTTT
TRBV19	TRBJ2-5	NA	TRBD1	CASSIARTGLQETQYF	TGTGCCAGTAGTATAGCCCGGACAGGCCTACAAGAGACCCAGTACTTC
TRBV7-2	TRBJ1-5	NA	NA	CASSLLSGANQPQHF	TGTGCCAGCAGCTTACTCTCAGGGGCCAATCAGCCCCAGCATTTT
TRBV2	TRBJ1-2	few	TRBD1	CASRGQVLYGYTF	TGTGCCAGCAGGGGACAGGTTCTATATGGCTACACCTTC
TRBV10-3	TRBJ1-2	NA	NA	CAISGDSNYGYTF	TGTGCCATCAGTGGCGACAGCAACTATGGCTACACCTTC
TRBV6-6	TRBJ2-7	NA	NA	CASRQRPGQAYEQYF	TGTGCCAGCAGACAGCGCCCGGGACAAGCCTACGAGCAGTACTTC
TRBV28	TRBJ1-2	few	NA	CASRPRRGRALNYGYTF	TGTGCCAGCAGGCCTCGAAGGGGCAGGGCCCTCAACTATGGCTACACCTTC
TRBV9	TRBJ1-4	few	NA	CASSLRGSATNEKLFF	TGTGCCAGCAGCCTCCGGGGGTCCGCAACTAATGAAAAACTGTTTTTT
TRBV5-1	TRBJ2-5	NA	NA	CASSLAGSQETQYF	TGCGCCAGCAGCTTGGCAGGGTCCCAAGAGACCCAGTACTTC
TRBV7-2	TRBJ2-1	NA	NA	CASSSDYYNEQFF	TGTGCCAGCAGCTCCGACTACTACAATGAGCAGTTCTTC
TRBV5-1	TRBJ2-1	NA	NA	CASSLVRGTYNEQFF	TGCGCCAGCAGCTTGGTGCGGGGAACTTACAATGAGCAGTTCTTC
TRBV7-9	TRBJ2-1	NA	TRBD2	CASSLAPSGGDQFF	TGTGCCAGCAGCTTAGCCCCCAGCGGGGGGGATCAGTTCTTC
TRBV7-9	TRBJ2-3	NA	TRBD1	CASKGQITDTQYF	TGTGCCAGCAAGGGACAGATCACAGATACGCAGTATTTT
TRBV9	TRBJ2-5	NA	NA	CASSVASSWETQYF	TGTGCCAGCAGCGTAGCTTCTAGCTGGGAGACCCAGTACTTC
TRBV18	TRBJ2-7	few	NA	CASSPPTQYEQYF	TGTGCCAGCTCACCACCTACCCAGTACGAGCAGTACTTC
TRBV11-2	TRBJ2-5	NA	TRBD1	CASTPTGDEETQYF	TGTGCCAGCACCCCGACAGGGGACGAAGAGACCCAGTACTTC
TRBV12-3/TRBV12-4	TRBJ2-5	NA	TRBD2	CASSKLAEETQYF	TGTGCCAGCAGCAAACTAGCGGAAGAGACCCAGTACTTC
TRBV2	TRBJ2-1	NA	TRBD2	CASSESPVAGLEQFF	TGTGCCAGCAGTGAAAGCCCGGTAGCGGGGCTTGAGCAGTTCTTC
TRBV14	TRBJ2-3	NA	NA	CASSQDIDFSTDTQYF	TGTGCCAGCAGCCAAGATATTGACTTCAGCACAGATACGCAGTATTTT
TRBV19	TRBJ1-2	NA	TRBD1	CASSLTDRGNGYTF	TGTGCCAGTAGTTTGACGGACAGGGGGAATGGCTACACCTTC
TRBV10-3	TRBJ1-6	NA	TRBD1	CAISEGTGLSPLHF	TGTGCCATCAGTGAAGGGACAGGGCTTTCACCCCTCCACTTT